A single sample is the source of the 18 T cell receptor beta chains below, sequenced in a study of siplizumab effects on memory and regulatory T cells. Produced via immunoSEQ multiplex PCR; TCRdb's table is partial and in-frame only. Among about 100,000 clones listed, 75% to 95% were seen once. Sequencing was done on a sample of CD4+ T cells sorted from blood. These TCRs come from a human donor in good health. Some clones in this sample may be carry-over from other donors' samples.

A single count supports this clone. The chain has TRBV6-5 and TRBJ2-1, with D maybe TRBD2 (5 bases). Germline-derived CDR1 and CDR2 are MNHEY and SVGAGI. The CDR3 covers 14 residues. Trimming removed 0 bases from V and 4 bases from J, with 7 bases in between. The CDR3 nucleotides are TGTGCCAGCAGTTACTCGAGACTATACAATGAGCAGTTCTTC. It is translated as CASSYSRLYNEQFF.

Points on this clone: One end of the junction fails to match germline, which may point to a read error. The chain carries TRBV7-7 and TRBJ2-3, with D unresolved. There are 13 residues in the CDR3. Germline assignment: CDR1 SSHAT and CDR2 FNYEAQ (reference sequence). CDR3 sequence reads: CASSLGVDDTQYF. In DNA form, the CDR3 reads TGTGCTAGCAGCTTAGGAGTTGACGATACGCAGTATTTT. Complete variable domain (other parts from reference TRBV7-7 and TRBJ2-3): GAGVSQSPRYKVTKRGQDVTLRCDPISSHATLYWYQQALGQGPEFLTYFNYEAQPDKSGLPSDRFSAERPEGSISTLTIQRTEQRDSAMYRCASSLGVDDTQYFGPGTRLTVL.

V usage is TRBV6-5 and J usage is TRBJ1-1; TRBD1 matches 7 bases. J gave up 4 bases and V 4 bases, and 3 bases lay outside the gene matches. From germline, CDR1 is MNHEY and CDR2 SVGAGI. This CDR3 comprises 13 residues. The CDR3 reads CASSSGTVTEAFF. The CDR3, as DNA: TGTGCCAGCAGTTCCGGGACAGTCACTGAAGCTTTCTTT.

This sequence joins TRBV15 and TRBJ2-1; 7 nucleotides line up with TRBD2. V shed 1 base, J shed 7 bases, and the junction held 7 bases outside the gene matches. Germline V gives CDR1 LNHNV, CDR2 YYDKDF (reference sequence). This CDR3 contains 15 residues. The CDR3 loop is CATSRALAVWNEQFF. CDR3 coding DNA: TGTGCCACCAGCAGAGCTCTAGCGGTCTGGAATGAGCAGTTCTTC. Full variable domain (rest looked up from reference TRBV15 and TRBJ2-1): DAMVIQNPRYQVTQFGKPVTLSCSQTLNHNVMYWYQQKSSQAPKLLFHYYDKDFNNEADTPDNFQSRRPNTSFCFLDIRSPGLGDTAMYLCATSRALAVWNEQFFGPGTRLTVL.

This clone appeared a single time. The CDR3 DNA reads as TGTGCCAGTAGTCCTCGTTCCACAGGGAATCAGCCCCAGCATTTT. Encoded protein: CASSPRSTGNQPQHF. The chain recombines TRBV19 with TRBJ1-5; tentatively, D is TRBD1 (6 bases). The germline V gene encodes CDR1 LNHDA and CDR2 SQIVND (reference sequence). Trimming shortened V by 5 bases and J by 4 bases, and 15 bases separated the two germline ends. This CDR3 has 15 amino acids.

V is TRBV18 and J is TRBJ2-3, with D possibly matching TRBD1 (6 bases). Trimming removed 3 bases at V and 0 bases at J, with 16 bases between. CDR3 length equals 17 residues. Per germline, CDR1 KGHSH and CDR2 LQKENI. CDR3 protein: CASSPQQAQGSTDTQYF. The CDR3, as DNA: TGTGCCAGCTCACCTCAACAAGCTCAGGGGAGCACAGATACGCAGTATTTT.

The chain combines TRBV10-3 with TRBJ2-3, with a weak D call TRBD2 (6 bases). From germline, CDR1 is ENHRY and CDR2 SYGVKD. This CDR3 comprises 14 residues. Between the trimmed V and J ends, which lost 2 bases and 4 bases, there was a span of 10 bases. The CDR3 DNA is TGTGCCATCAGTGAGGGCGGGGCCGCAGATACGCAGTATTTT. Translating it yields CAISEGGAADTQYF.

This sequence joins TRBV29-1 and TRBJ1-2, with TRBD1 as a possible D gene (6 bases). The CDR3 totals 11 residues. V was pared by 4 bases and J by 7 bases, with 10 bases between. Germline values: CDR1 SQVTM, CDR2 ANQGSEA. The CDR3 nucleotides read TGCAGCGTTGCAACAGGGAGTGGCTACACCTTC. This codes for CSVATGSGYTF.

The chain uses TRBV2 and TRBJ2-3; the D gene is possibly TRBD2 (6 bases). Germline CDR1 is SNHLY and CDR2 is FYNNEI. The length of the CDR3 is 14 residues. V was shortened by 6 bases and J by 2 bases, with 12 bases between the two germline ends. CDR3: CASRIAESTDTQYF. CDR3 sequence (DNA): TGTGCCAGCAGGATAGCGGAGTCCACAGATACGCAGTATTTT.

This chain's CDR3 is CSVGGQTNQPQHF. CDR3 DNA sequence: TGCAGCGTTGGTGGACAGACGAATCAGCCCCAGCATTTT. This sequence joins TRBV29-1 and TRBJ1-5; D might be TRBD1 (6 bases). This CDR3 region has 13 residues. V was clipped by 4 bases and J by 4 bases, with 11 bases between them. Germline V gene sequence: CDR1 SQVTM, CDR2 ANQGSEA.

The chain carries TRBV15 and TRBJ2-5, with 9 nucleotides matching TRBD2. Germline lookup yields CDR1 LNHNV and CDR2 YYDKDF (reference sequence). V dropped 2 bases and J dropped 3; count of bases not matched to a gene: 7. The CDR3 contains 16 residues. CDR3 in amino acids: CATSRFPTSGEETQYF. The CDR3 bases are TGTGCCACCAGCAGATTCCCGACTAGCGGAGAAGAGACCCAGTACTTC.

The V gene is TRBV15, the J gene TRBJ1-5; a weak D match, TRBD1 (6 bases). CDR3 length: 16 amino acids. Germline loops: CDR1 LNHNV, CDR2 YYDKDF (reference sequence). Trimming left V 0 bases short and J 2 bases short, with 11 bases between. The CDR3 bases are TGTGCCACCAGCAGAGATCGGGGGGGCGGCAATCAGCCCCAGCATTTT. Its protein is CATSRDRGGGNQPQHF.

The chain combines TRBV4-2 with TRBJ1-1; maybe TRBD1 (5 bases). Trimming removed 1 base at V and 11 bases at J, with 20 bases between. The CDR3 loop spans 15 amino acids. Germline CDR1 reads LGHNA; CDR2 reads YNFKEQ. Here the CDR3 DNA reads TGTGCCAGCAGCCAAGTGGTAGGTGAACAGGAAGACGCTTTCTTT. Translated: CASSQVVGEQEDAFF.

The genes are TRBV18 and TRBJ2-7; 9 bases map to TRBD1. Per germline, CDR1 KGHSH and CDR2 LQKENI. The CDR3 is made up of 14 amino acids. V lost 3 bases, J lost 2 bases, and 2 bases stayed unmatched. For the CDR3, the DNA is TGTGCCAGCTCACCGGGACAGGGAACCTACGAGCAGTACTTC. Amino acid sequence: CASSPGQGTYEQYF.

The chain employs TRBV11-2 and TRBJ2-5, with a weak D call TRBD1 (6 bases). With 4 bases removed from V and 0 bases from J, the gap between germline ends came to 12 bases. Germline V gives CDR1 SGHAT, CDR2 FQNNGV. The CDR3 spans 15 residues. The CDR3 coding sequence is TGTGCCAGCAGCTCAAGACAGGACTACCAAGAGACCCAGTACTTC. It codes for CASSSRQDYQETQYF. The complete variable domain, with remaining parts taken from reference TRBV11-2 and TRBJ2-5, reads EAGVAQSPRYKIIEKRQSVAFWCNPISGHATLYWYQQILGQGPKLLIQFQNNGVVDDSQLPKDRFSAERLKGVDSTLKIQPAKLEDSAVYLCASSSRQDYQETQYFGPGTRLLVL.

The chain employs TRBV2 and TRBJ2-7; perhaps TRBD2 as D (5 bases). With 4 bases removed from V and 2 bases from J, the gap between germline ends came to 9 bases. The CDR3 is 13 amino acids. Germline assignment: CDR1 SNHLY and CDR2 FYNNEI. CDR3 DNA: TGTGCCAGCAGTGTTGGACTGCCCTACGAGCAGTACTTC. This translates into CASSVGLPYEQYF.

The chain links TRBV5-4 to TRBJ2-1; D is ambiguous. This CDR3 contains 13 residues. V lost 2 bases and J 4 bases, leaving 7 bases between the germline ends. Germline V gene sequence: CDR1 SGHNT, CDR2 YYREEE (reference sequence). CDR3 sequence reads: CASSFPGYNEQFF. The CDR3, as DNA: TGTGCCAGCAGCTTCCCGGGTTACAATGAGCAGTTCTTC.

The chain employs TRBV25-1 and TRBJ1-1, with D maybe TRBD1 (6 bases). CDR1 and CDR2 from the germline V gene are MGHDK and SYGVNS. V was shortened by 4 bases and J by 1 base, with 13 bases between the two germline ends. The length of the CDR3 is 15 residues. Here the CDR3 reads CASSGRGAGNTEAFF. As DNA, the CDR3 is TGTGCCAGCAGTGGCAGGGGCGCGGGGAACACTGAAGCTTTCTTT.